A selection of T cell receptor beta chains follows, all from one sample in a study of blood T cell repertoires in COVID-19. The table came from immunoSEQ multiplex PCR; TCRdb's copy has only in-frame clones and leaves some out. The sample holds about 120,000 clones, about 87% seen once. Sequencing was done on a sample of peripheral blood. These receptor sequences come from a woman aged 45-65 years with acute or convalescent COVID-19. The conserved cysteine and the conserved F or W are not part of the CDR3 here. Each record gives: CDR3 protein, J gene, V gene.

ASSLVRGGGSTDTQY TRBJ2-3 TRBV7-2
ASSRQGSGNTIY TRBJ1-3 TRBV3-1/TRBV3-2
ASSGTYNEQF TRBJ2-1 TRBV2
ASSPWLAGYNEQF TRBJ2-1 TRBV27
ASARAPPDEQY TRBJ2-7 TRBV19
ASSPFNSGDQETQY TRBJ2-5 TRBV18
ASSLEVPNYGYT TRBJ1-2 TRBV5-1
ATSSGVGAHYGYT TRBJ1-2 TRBV15
AWSAGTGAYSNQPQH TRBJ1-5 TRBV30
ASSVRGQGGDGYT TRBJ1-2 TRBV5-1
ASSTGQGHEQY TRBJ2-7 TRBV12-3/TRBV12-4
ATSLGGRAEDTQY TRBJ2-3 TRBV24-1
ASSKTGGTEAF TRBJ1-1 TRBV3-1/TRBV3-2
AWSSGEQYEQY TRBJ2-7 TRBV30
ASSLSGQPNVNEQF TRBJ2-1 TRBV7-2
ASSPPPQRSSYNEQF TRBJ2-1 TRBV5-4
ASSPGQARPGRVGELF TRBJ2-2 TRBV19
ASRPRVIGGYT TRBJ1-2 TRBV6-5
ASIDRNTGELF TRBJ2-2 TRBV19
ASSLGLATYNEQF TRBJ2-1 TRBV7-2
ASSLGHRDEQY TRBJ2-7 TRBV3-1/TRBV3-2
ASSLVWPGDHGYT TRBJ1-2 TRBV27
ASSIQQGVEQF TRBJ2-1 TRBV19
ASSQDLAGSNEQF TRBJ2-1 TRBV4-3
AIKGREETQY TRBJ2-5 TRBV10-3
ATSPNAAKGGYT TRBJ1-2 TRBV24-1
ASSPSFGNTIY TRBJ1-3 TRBV11-2
ASSGGTGGTYEQY TRBJ2-7 TRBV10-2
ASSPSFGGASNNEQF TRBJ2-1 TRBV14
ASSFTGGNEGNEQF TRBJ2-1 TRBV7-6
ASRSPVYRASGGPSQETQY TRBJ2-5 TRBV5-1
ASSVGTGDGNQPQH TRBJ1-5 TRBV9
ASSWEPGQGDQPQH TRBJ1-5 TRBV5-5
ASSESVTDWETQY TRBJ2-5 TRBV25-1
ASSGRDEQY TRBJ2-7 TRBV12-3/TRBV12-4
ASRPSLAGATDTQY TRBJ2-3 TRBV5-1
ASSYRQGRTEAF TRBJ1-1 TRBV13
AWNQDSNQPQH TRBJ1-5 TRBV30
ASSPSLVSGTEGHTIY TRBJ1-3 TRBV21-1
ASSPRTSGRDEQF TRBJ2-1 TRBV27
ASSLWGEDTQY TRBJ2-3 TRBV27
ASRPINAGELF TRBJ2-2 TRBV4-1